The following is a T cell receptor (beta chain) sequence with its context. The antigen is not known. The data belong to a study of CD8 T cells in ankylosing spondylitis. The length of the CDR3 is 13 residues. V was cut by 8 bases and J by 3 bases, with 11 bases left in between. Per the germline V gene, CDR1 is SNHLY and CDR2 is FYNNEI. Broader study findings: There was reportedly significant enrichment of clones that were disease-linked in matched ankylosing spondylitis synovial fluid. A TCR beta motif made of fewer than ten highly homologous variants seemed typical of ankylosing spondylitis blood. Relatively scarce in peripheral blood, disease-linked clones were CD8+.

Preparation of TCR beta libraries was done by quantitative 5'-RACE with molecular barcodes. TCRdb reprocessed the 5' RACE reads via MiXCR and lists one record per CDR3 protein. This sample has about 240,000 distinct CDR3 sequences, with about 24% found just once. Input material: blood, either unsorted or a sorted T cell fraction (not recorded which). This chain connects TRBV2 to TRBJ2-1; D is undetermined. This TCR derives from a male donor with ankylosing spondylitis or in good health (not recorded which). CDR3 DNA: TGTGCCAGCCTTCCCCCCAGCTACAATGAGCAGTTCTTC. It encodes CASLPPSYNEQFF.